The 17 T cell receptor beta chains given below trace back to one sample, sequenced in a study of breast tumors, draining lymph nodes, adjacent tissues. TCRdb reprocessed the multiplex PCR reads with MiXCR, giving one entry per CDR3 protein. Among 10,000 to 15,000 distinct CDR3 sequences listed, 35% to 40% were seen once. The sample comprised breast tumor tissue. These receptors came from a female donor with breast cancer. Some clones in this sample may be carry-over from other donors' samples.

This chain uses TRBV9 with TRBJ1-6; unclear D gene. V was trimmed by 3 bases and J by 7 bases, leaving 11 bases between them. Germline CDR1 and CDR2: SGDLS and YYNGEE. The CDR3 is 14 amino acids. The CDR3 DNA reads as TGTGCCAGCAGCGGAAGTTCTTGGAATTCACCCCTCCACTTT. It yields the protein CASSGSSWNSPLHF. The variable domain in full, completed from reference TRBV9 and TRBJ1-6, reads DSGVTQTPKHLITATGQRVTLRCSPRSGDLSVYWYQQSLDQGLQFLIQYYNGEERAKGNILERFSAQQFPDLHSELNLSSLELGDSALYFCASSGSSWNSPLHFGNGTRLTVT.

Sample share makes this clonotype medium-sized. The CDR3 region is CSARDLKLAEETQYF. The DNA of the CDR3 is TGCAGTGCTAGAGATCTAAAACTAGCGGAAGAGACCCAGTACTTC. The V gene is TRBV20-1, the J gene TRBJ2-5, with TRBD2 identical over 8 bases. CDR3 length equals 15 residues. Germline V gives CDR1 DFQATT, CDR2 SNEGSKA (reference sequence). V was clipped by 0 bases and J by 3 bases; unmatched bases: 6.

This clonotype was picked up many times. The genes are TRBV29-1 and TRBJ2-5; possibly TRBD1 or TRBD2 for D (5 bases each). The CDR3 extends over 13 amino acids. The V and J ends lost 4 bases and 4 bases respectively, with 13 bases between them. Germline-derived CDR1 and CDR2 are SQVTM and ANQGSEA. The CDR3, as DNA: TGCAGCGTTGCCCCGGGGCAGATAGAGACCCAGTACTTC. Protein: CSVAPGQIETQYF. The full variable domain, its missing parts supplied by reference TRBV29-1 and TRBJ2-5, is SAVISQKPSRDICQRGTSLTIQCQVDSQVTMMFWYRQQPGQSLTLIATANQGSEATYESGFVIDKFPISRPNLTFSTLTVSNMSPEDSSIYLCSVAPGQIETQYFGPGTRLLVL.

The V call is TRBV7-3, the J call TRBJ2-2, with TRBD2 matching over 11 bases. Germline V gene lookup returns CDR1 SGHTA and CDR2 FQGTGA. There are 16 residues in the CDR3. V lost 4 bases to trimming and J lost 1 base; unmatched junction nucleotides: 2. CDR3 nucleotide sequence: TGTGCCAGCAGCTCAGGACTAGCGGGGAACACCGGGGAGCTGTTTTTT. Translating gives CASSSGLAGNTGELFF.

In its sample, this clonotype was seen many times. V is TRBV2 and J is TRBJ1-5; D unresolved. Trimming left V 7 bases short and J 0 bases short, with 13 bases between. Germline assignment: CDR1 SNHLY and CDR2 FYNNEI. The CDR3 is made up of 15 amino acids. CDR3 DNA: TGTGCCAGCAAACAGAGTACCAATAGCAATCAGCCCCAGCATTTT. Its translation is CASKQSTNSNQPQHF.

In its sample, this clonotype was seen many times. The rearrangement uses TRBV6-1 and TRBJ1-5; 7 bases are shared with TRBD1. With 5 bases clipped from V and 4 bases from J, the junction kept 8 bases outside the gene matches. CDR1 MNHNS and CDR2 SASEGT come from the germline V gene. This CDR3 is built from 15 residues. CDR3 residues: CASSSLTGSNQPQHF. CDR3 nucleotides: TGTGCCAGCAGTTCTCTGACAGGGTCGAATCAGCCCCAGCATTTT.

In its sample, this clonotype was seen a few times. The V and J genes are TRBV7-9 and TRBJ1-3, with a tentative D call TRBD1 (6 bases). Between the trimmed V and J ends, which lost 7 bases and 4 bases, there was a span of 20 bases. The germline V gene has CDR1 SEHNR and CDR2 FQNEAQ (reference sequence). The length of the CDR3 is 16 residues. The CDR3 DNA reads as TGTGCCAGCAACCCTTTATGGGCAGGGGAAGGAAACACCATATATTTT. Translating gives CASNPLWAGEGNTIYF.

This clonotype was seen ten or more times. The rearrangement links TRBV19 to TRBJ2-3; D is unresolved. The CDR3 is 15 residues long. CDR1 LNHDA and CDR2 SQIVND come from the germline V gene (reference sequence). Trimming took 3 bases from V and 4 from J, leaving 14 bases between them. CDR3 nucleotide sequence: TGTGCCAGTAGTATCGTCGCTCGGACGGCAGATACGCAGTATTTT. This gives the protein CASSIVARTADTQYF. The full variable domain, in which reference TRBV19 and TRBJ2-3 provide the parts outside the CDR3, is DGGITQSPKYLFRKEGQNVTLSCEQNLNHDAMYWYRQDPGQGLRLIYYSQIVNDFQKGDIAEGYSVSREKKESFPLTVTSAQKNPTAFYLCASSIVARTADTQYFGPGTRLTVL.

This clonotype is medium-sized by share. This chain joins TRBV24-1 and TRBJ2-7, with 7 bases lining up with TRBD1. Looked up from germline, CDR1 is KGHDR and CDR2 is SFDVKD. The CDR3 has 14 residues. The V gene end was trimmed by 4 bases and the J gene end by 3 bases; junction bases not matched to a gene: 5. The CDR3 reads CATSESRDSYEQYF. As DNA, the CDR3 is TGTGCCACCAGTGAGTCCCGGGACAGCTACGAGCAGTACTTC.

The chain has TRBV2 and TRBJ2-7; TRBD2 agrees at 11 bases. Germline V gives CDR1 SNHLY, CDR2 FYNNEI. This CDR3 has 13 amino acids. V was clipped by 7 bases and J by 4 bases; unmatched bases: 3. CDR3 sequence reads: CASTIAGGYEQYF. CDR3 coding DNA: TGTGCCAGCACTATAGCGGGAGGGTACGAGCAGTACTTC. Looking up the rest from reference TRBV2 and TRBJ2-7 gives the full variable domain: EPEVTQTPSHQVTQMGQEVILRCVPISNHLYFYWYRQILGQKVEFLVSFYNNEISEKSEIFDDQFSVERPDGSNFTLKIRSTKLEDSAMYFCASTIAGGYEQYFGPGTRLTVT.

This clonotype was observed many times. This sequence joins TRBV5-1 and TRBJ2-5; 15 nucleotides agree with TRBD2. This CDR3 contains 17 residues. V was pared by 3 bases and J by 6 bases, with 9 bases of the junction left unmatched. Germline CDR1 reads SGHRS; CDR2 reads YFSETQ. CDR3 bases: TGCGCCAGCAGCTGGACTAGCGGGGGGGTCCGCCTCCAGACCCAGTACTTC. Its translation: CASSWTSGGVRLQTQYF.

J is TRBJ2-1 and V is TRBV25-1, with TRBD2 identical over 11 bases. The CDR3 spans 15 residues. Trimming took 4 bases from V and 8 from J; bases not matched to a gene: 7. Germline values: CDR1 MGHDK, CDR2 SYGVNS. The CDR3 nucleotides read TGTGCCAGCAGTGCCACTAGCGGGGGCCGAGATGAGCAGTTCTTC. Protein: CASSATSGGRDEQFF.

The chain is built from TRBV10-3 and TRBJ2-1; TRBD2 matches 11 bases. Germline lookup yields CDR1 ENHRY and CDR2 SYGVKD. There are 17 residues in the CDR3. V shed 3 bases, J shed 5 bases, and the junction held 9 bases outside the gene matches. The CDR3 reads CAISDAIPGLADNEQFF. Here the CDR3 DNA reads TGTGCCATCAGTGACGCCATCCCGGGACTAGCGGACAATGAGCAGTTCTTC.

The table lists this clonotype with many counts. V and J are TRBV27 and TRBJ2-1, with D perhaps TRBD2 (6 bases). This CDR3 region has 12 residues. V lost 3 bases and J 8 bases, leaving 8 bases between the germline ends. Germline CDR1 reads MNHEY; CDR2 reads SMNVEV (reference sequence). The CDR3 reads CASSLRGDEQFF. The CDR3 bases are TGTGCCAGCAGTTTGCGGGGCGATGAGCAGTTCTTC.

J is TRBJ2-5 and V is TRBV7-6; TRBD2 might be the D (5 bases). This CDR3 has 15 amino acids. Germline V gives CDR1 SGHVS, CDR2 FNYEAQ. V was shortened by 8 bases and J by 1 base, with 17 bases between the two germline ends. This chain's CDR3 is CASDPLARSQETQYF. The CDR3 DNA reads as TGTGCCAGCGACCCGTTAGCGCGGAGCCAAGAGACCCAGTACTTC.

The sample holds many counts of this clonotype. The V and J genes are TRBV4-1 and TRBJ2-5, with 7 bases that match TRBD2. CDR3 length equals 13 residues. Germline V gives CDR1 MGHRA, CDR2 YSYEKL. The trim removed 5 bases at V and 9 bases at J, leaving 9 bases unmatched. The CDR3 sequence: CASSETSRTSQYF. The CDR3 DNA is TGCGCCAGCAGCGAGACTAGCAGGACTTCCCAGTACTTC.

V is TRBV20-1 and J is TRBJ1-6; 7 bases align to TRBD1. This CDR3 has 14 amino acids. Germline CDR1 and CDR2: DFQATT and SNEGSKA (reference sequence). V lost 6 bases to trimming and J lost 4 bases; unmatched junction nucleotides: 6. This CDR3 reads CSAQAGQYNSPLHF. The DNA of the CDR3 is TGCAGTGCCCAGGCGGGACAGTATAATTCACCCCTCCACTTT.